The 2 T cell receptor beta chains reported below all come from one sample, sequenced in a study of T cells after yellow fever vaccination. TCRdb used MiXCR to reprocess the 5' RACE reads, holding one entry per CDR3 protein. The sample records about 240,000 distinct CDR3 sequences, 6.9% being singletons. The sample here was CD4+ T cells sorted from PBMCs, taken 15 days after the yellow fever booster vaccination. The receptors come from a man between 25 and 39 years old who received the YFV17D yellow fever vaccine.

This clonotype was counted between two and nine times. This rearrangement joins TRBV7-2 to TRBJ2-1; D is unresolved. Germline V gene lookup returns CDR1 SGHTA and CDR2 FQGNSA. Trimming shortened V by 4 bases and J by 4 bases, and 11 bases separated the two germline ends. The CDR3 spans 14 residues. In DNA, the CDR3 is TGTGCCAGCAGCTCGGTAAGTGCGTACAATGAGCAGTTCTTC. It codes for CASSSVSAYNEQFF.

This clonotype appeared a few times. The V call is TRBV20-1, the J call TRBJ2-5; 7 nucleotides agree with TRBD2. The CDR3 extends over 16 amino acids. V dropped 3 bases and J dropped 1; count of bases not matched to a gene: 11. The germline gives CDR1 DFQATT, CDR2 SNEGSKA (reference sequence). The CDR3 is CSASPSGSGTQETQYF. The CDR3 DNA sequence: TGCAGTGCTAGCCCCTCGGGAAGCGGGACCCAAGAGACCCAGTACTTC.